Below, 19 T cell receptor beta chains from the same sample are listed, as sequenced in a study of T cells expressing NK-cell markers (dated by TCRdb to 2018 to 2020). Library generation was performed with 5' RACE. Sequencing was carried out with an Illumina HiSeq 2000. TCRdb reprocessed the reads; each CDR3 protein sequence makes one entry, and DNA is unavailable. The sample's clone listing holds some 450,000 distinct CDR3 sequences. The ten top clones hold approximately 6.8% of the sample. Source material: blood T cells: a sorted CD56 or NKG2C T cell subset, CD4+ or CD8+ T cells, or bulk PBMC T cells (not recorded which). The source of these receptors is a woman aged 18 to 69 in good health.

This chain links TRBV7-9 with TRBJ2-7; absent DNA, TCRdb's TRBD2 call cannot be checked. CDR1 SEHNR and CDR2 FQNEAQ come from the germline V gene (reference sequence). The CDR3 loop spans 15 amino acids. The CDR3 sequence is CASSLLGPAGYEQYF.

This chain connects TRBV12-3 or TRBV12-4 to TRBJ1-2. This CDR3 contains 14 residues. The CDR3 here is CASSPTGVNYGYTF.

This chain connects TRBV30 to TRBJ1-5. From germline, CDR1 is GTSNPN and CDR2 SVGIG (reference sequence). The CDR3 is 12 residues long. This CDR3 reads CAWDGGNQPQHF.

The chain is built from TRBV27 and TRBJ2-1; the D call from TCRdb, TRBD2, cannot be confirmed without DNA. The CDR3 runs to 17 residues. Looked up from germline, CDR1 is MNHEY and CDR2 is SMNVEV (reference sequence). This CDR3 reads CASSPGTSGKFGNEQFF.

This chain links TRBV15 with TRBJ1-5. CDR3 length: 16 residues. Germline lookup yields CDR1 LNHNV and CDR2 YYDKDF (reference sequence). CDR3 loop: CATSRDRPYSNQPQHF.

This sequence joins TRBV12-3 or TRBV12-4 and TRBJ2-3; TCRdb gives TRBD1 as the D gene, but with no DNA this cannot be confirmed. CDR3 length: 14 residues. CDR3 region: CASSYQIQGDTQYF.

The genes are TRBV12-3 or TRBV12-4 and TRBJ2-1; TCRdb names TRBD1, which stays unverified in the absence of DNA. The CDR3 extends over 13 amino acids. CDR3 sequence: CASSFRQNNEQFF.

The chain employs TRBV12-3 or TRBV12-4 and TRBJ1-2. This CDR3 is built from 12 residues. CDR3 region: CASTVIGYGYTF.

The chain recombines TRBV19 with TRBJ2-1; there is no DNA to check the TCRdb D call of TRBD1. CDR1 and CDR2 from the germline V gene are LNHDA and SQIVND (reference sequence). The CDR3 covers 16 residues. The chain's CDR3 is CASSMTGGLWVNEQFF.

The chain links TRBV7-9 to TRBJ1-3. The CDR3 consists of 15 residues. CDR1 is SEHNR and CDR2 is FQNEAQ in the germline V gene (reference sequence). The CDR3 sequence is CASSLAGGARNTIYF.

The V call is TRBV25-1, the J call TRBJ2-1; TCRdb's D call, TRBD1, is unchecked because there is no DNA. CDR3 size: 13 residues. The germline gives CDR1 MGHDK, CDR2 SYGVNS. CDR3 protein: CASSESRVGEQFF. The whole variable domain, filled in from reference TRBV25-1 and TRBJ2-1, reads EADIYQTPRYLVIGTGKKITLECSQTMGHDKMYWYQQDPGMELHLIHYSYGVNSTEKGDLSSESTVSRIRTEHFPLTLESARPSHTSQYLCASSESRVGEQFFGPGTRLTVL.

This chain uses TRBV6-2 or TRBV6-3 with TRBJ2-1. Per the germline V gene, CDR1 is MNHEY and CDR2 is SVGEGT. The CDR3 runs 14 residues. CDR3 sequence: CASSFRTQYNEQFF.

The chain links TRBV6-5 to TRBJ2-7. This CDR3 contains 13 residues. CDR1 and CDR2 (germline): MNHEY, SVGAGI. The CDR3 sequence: CASSYTVLDEQYF.

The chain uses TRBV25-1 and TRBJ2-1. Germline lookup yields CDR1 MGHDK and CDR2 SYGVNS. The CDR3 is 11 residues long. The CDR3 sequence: CASSEFDEQFF.

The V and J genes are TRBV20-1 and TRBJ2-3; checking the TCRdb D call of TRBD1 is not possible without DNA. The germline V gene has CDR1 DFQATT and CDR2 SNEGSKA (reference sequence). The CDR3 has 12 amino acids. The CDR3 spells CSAASGGAEQYF.

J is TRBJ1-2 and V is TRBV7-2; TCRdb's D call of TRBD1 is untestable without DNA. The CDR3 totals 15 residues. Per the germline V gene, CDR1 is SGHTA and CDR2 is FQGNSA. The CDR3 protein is CASSLAGQGEYGYTF. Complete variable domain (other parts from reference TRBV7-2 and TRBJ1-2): GAGVSQSPSNKVTEKGKDVELRCDPISGHTALYWYRQSLGQGLEFLIYFQGNSAPDKSGLPSDRFSAERTGGSVSTLTIQRTQQEDSAVYLCASSLAGQGEYGYTFGSGTRLTVV.

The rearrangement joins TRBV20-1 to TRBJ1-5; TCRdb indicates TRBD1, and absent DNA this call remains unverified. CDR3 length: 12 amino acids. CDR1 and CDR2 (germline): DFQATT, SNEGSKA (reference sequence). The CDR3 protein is CSARTGEQPQHF.

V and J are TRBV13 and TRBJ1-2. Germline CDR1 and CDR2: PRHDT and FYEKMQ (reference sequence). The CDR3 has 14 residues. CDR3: CASSSKRGYYGYTF.

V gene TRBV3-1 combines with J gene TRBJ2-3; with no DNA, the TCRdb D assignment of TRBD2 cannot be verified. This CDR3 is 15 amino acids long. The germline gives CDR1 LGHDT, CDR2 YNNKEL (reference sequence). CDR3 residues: CASSGSGSSTDTQYF.